This is a list of T cell receptor beta chains from one sample in a study of cytomegalovirus exposure and HLA in healthy donors. Clones were sequenced by immunoSEQ multiplex PCR, and TCRdb holds only the in-frame ones, with some missing. The sample records 150,000 or so clones, around 82% being singletons. Sample: PBMCs. The receptors here all came from a man aged 45-65 years in good health and CMV-seronegative. Each CDR3 is given with its conserved first and last residue. A D gene is named only where the DNA matches it firmly. Some rows mark clone size as missing; the rest say once, few, many or name a class of expanded clone.

J gene	D gene	clone size	V gene	CDR3 DNA	CDR3 protein
TRBJ1-1	TRBD1	once	TRBV7-4	TGTGCCAGCAGCCCCGGGACAGGGGGTACTGAAGCTTTCTTT	CASSPGTGGTEAFF
TRBJ2-7	-	-	TRBV7-2	TGTGCCAGCAGCCCGCAATTCGGGGGTCGGCACGAGCAGTACTTC	CASSPQFGGRHEQYF
TRBJ2-7	TRBD1	-	TRBV19	TGTGCCAGTAGTTCCGGGACAGGGGGATGGGAGCAGTACTTC	CASSSGTGGWEQYF
TRBJ2-5	TRBD2	-	TRBV7-9	TGTGCCAGCAGCCCCCCCGGGAGGGTAATGGAGACCCAGTACTTC	CASSPPGRVMETQYF
TRBJ2-1	TRBD2	-	TRBV5-1	TGCGCCAGCAGCCCACTGACTAGCGGGATAGGGGAGCAGTTCTTC	CASSPLTSGIGEQFF
TRBJ2-1	TRBD2	-	TRBV29-1	TGCAGCGCCTCCGGGACTAGCGGTTTCTTGGAGCAGTTCTTC	CSASGTSGFLEQFF
TRBJ1-3	-	-	TRBV5-1	TGCGCCAGCAGCTTGGCCCAGGCCTTCTCTGGAAACACCATATATTTT	CASSLAQAFSGNTIYF
TRBJ2-7	TRBD2	-	TRBV6-5	TGTGCCAGGATTAGACTAGCGGGAGGAGACTACGAGCAGTACTTC	CARIRLAGGDYEQYF
TRBJ1-2	TRBD1	-	TRBV5-4	TGTGCCAGCAGCTTGGTTAGACAGGGAGTGGATGGCTACACCTTC	CASSLVRQGVDGYTF
TRBJ2-7	TRBD1	-	TRBV2	TGTGCCAGCAGTCCCGACAGGGGTGCCTACGAGCAGTACTTC	CASSPDRGAYEQYF
TRBJ1-1	-	-	TRBV2	TGTGCCAGCACCAGGGAGGGTTTGAACACTGAAGCTTTCTTT	CASTREGLNTEAFF
TRBJ1-5	-	-	TRBV18	TGTGCCAGCTCACCCCTGGCGGGGAGCAATCAGCCCCAGCATTTT	CASSPLAGSNQPQHF
TRBJ1-2	-	-	TRBV19	TGTGCCAGTAGTCTAGGGCAGGGGAACGCCTATGGCTACACCTTC	CASSLGQGNAYGYTF
TRBJ1-3	-	few	TRBV6-1	TGTGCCAGCAGCCTGGGACACTTCTCTGGAAACACCATATATTTT	CASSLGHFSGNTIYF
TRBJ2-1	-	-	TRBV7-9	TGTGCCAGCAGCTTAGAGAGTCCCAATGAGCAGTTCTTC	CASSLESPNEQFF
TRBJ2-7	-	-	TRBV18	TGTGCCAGCTCACCACCGAATCCTGGACACGGGGAGCAGTACTTC	CASSPPNPGHGEQYF
TRBJ2-1	TRBD2	-	TRBV30	TGTGCCTGGAGTGTAAGTCTCGGGAGGGGTCGGTTCTTC	CAWSVSLGRGRFF